The T cell receptor beta chain described here comes from a study of graft-versus-host responses after intestinal transplantation (dated by TCRdb to 2020 to 2022). Background on the whole study: Multivisceral, liver-intestinal, or isolated intestinal transplants were received by the recipients. Anti-thymocyte globulin induction was given to all recipients, followed by maintenance tacrolimus and steroids for approximately three years. Bulk TCR-beta CDR3 sequencing was used to track graft-versus-host and host-versus-graft alloreactive T cell clones in the graft, circulation and bone marrow after intestinal transplantation. To identify alloreactive clones, pre-transplant mixed lymphocyte reaction products were sequenced and then compared with unstimulated pre-transplant donor and recipient T cells. The cohort enrolled 20 to 30 intestinal transplant recipients, one of whom was a retransplant, and 3 patients without pretransplant specimens were excluded. A peak of at least 4% donor T cells among recipient peripheral blood mononuclear cells was the definition used for donor T cell macrochimerism. Rather than going through the commercial service, samples from three later patients were sequenced in-house on an Illumina MiSeq and processed with MiXCR.

From the cysteine up to the phenylalanine, the CDR3 has a length of 15 residues. The read is trimmed to its CDR3 DNA, 45 bases read in frame from base 1. V drops 6 bases and J drops 5 bases, leaving 17 bases in between. The germline V gene (reference sequence) provides CDR1 MNHEY and CDR2 SMNVEV. The method was the immunoSEQ multiplex PCR assay. For most patients, genomic DNA was isolated with the Qiagen DNeasy Blood and Tissue Kit and shipped frozen to Adaptive Biotechnologies for TCR sequencing. Adaptive Biotechnologies carried out high-throughput TCR-beta CDR3 sequencing of genomic DNA for most patients. Processing in the source paper ran as follows. TCR sequencing data were retrieved from Adaptive's ImmunoSEQ software for around 19 patients, whereas a few other patients were processed with MiXCR and VDJtools. To correct CD4 versus CD8 sorting errors, sequences present in both subsets at a frequency ratio below 5:1 were removed. Because the origin of CDR3 nucleotide sequences shared between donor and recipient could not be assigned, those sequences were removed. To be classed as alloreactive, a clone needed at least 2-fold expansion over unstimulated cells and a minimum CFSE-low frequency of 0.002% (template counts) or 0.001% (read counts). Clones were considered mappable if detected in sequenced pre-transplant spleen, lymph node, or MLR CFSE-low populations of the donor or recipient. The cumulative frequency of alloreactive clones was calculated as a percentage of all sequences, weighted by copy number. TCRdb provides this immuneACCESS table in a form limited to in-frame rearrangements. Some clones are lacking; in checked studies, under half of them reflect an unresolved V gene, and why the rest are absent is not known. That table furnishes V, J and clone size, whereas the DNA furnished D and trimming. The table for this sample lists some 38,000 clones; approximately 93% of them were counted only once. Of the sample, around a fifth falls within the top ten clones.

General conclusions and limits of the study: Early after transplant, declines in HvG clones were associated with peak levels of circulating GvH clones. GvH clones were detected in recipient bone marrow, and some appeared earlier in ileal mucosa or blood, consistent with an intestinal mucosal origin. High GvH to HvG T cell clonal ratios were observed in the allografts of patients with donor T cell macrochimerism. Conclusions were limited by the relatively low number and heterogeneity of intestinal transplant patients.

The time point label, read with the paper, signifies: cells obtained before transplantation from donor or recipient. CD3+CD4+ and CD3+CD8+ populations were FACS-sorted from unstimulated pre-transplant donor and recipient cells taken from spleen or lymph nodes. Comments on this clone: Its antigen is unknown. Qualities for individual bases were not recorded, and no much larger clone is one base off.

The V gene is TRBV27 and the J gene is TRBJ2-1; TRBD2 is perhaps the D gene, given 5 matching bases. The receptor was derived from a human donor who was the organ donor for an intestinal transplant. Sequencing used unstimulated CD8+ T cells sorted from spleen or lymph node cells, obtained before transplant. The DNA sequence is as follows: TGTGCCAGCAGCCCCACTCGTGCGGGTAACAATGAGCAGTTCTTC. It specifies CASSPTRAGNNEQFF.